This is a list of T cell receptor beta chains from one sample in a study of memory CD4+ T cells and cytomegalovirus serostatus. Sequenced by immunoSEQ multiplex PCR; TCRdb stores in-frame clones only, minus some. This sample has roughly 40,000 clones, with about 80% found just once. Material: memory CD4+ T cells from blood. The receptors here all came from an adult in good health and CMV-seronegative. CDR3s include the opening cysteine and the closing phenylalanine or tryptophan. A D gene is named only where the DNA matches it firmly. A row's size may be missing; if present it is once, few, many or a size class.

D	size	V	J	CDR3	DNA
NA	NA	TRBV19	TRBJ1-5	CASSRLMSNQPQHF	TGTGCCAGTAGCCGCCTTATGAGCAATCAGCCCCAGCATTTT
NA	NA	TRBV7-2	TRBJ1-1	CASSSTGTEAFF	TGTGCCAGCAGTTCTACGGGGACTGAAGCTTTCTTT
NA	NA	TRBV5-1	TRBJ2-1	CASSRQNEQFF	TGCGCCAGCAGTAGACAGAATGAGCAGTTCTTC
TRBD2	NA	TRBV2	TRBJ2-7	CASSARLAREQYF	TGTGCCAGCAGCGCCAGACTAGCTCGCGAGCAGTACTTC
NA	NA	TRBV6-5	TRBJ1-4	CASSKRQLPVEKLFF	TGTGCCAGCAGTAAGCGACAGCTACCTGTTGAAAAACTGTTTTTT
TRBD1	NA	TRBV11-3	TRBJ2-2	CASSRGQGRGELFF	TGTGCCAGCAGCCGAGGACAGGGGCGAGGGGAGCTGTTTTTT
NA	NA	TRBV14	TRBJ2-7	CASSQLSYEQYF	TGTGCCAGCAGCCAACTGAGCTACGAGCAGTACTTC
NA	NA	TRBV7-2	TRBJ1-1	CASSSQMNTEAFF	TGTGCCAGCAGCTCACAAATGAACACTGAAGCTTTCTTT
TRBD1	few	TRBV20-1	TRBJ1-1	CSAHDRGEAFF	TGCAGTGCTCACGACAGGGGCGAAGCTTTCTTT
NA	once	TRBV20-1	TRBJ2-3	CSARLSGSSYF	TGCAGTGCTAGATTATCGGGCTCGTCCTATTTT
NA	NA	TRBV19	TRBJ2-3	CASSIQLGTDTQYF	TGTGCCAGTAGTATACAGTTGGGCACAGATACGCAGTATTTT
NA	NA	TRBV10-3	TRBJ1-2	CAISDRGNYGYTF	TGTGCCATCAGTGACCGGGGTAACTATGGCTACACCTTC
NA	NA	TRBV11-2	TRBJ2-7	CASSLGVPGISSYEQYF	TGTGCCAGCAGCTTGGGGGTCCCCGGGATCAGCTCCTACGAGCAGTACTTC
NA	NA	TRBV6-1	TRBJ1-5	CASSERRVGNQPQHF	TGTGCCAGCAGTGAACGGAGGGTTGGCAATCAGCCCCAGCATTTT
NA	NA	TRBV2	TRBJ2-5	CASSEEREETQYF	TGTGCCAGCAGTGAAGAGCGGGAAGAGACCCAGTACTTC
TRBD2	NA	TRBV18	TRBJ2-7	CASSQGTIYEQYF	TGTGCCAGCTCACAAGGGACTATATACGAGCAGTACTTC
TRBD1	few	TRBV30	TRBJ2-7	CAWAPGWAGGVSREQYF	TGTGCCTGGGCCCCGGGTTGGGCAGGGGGCGTGAGTCGTGAGCAGTACTTC
NA	NA	TRBV12-2	TRBJ2-5	CASRLVGGYPTSDILQETQYF	TGTGCAAGTCGCTTAGTAGGGGGGTACCCGACTAGCGATATATTACAAGAGACCCAGTACTTC
NA	once	TRBV7-3	TRBJ2-1	CASSLAPPRTEQFF	TGTGCCAGCAGCTTAGCCCCGCCGCGGACTGAGCAGTTCTTC
TRBD1	few	TRBV28	TRBJ1-2	CASSGGANNNYGYTF	TGTGCCAGCTCAGGGGGCGCCAATAATAACTATGGCTACACCTTC
NA	NA	TRBV2	TRBJ1-1	CASSPNRAGGTEAFF	TGTGCCAGCAGTCCGAACAGGGCCGGAGGCACTGAAGCTTTCTTT
TRBD1	few	TRBV11-2	TRBJ1-1	CASSLGRQGTFF	TGTGCCAGCAGCTTAGGACGACAGGGAACTTTCTTT
TRBD1	NA	TRBV6-6	TRBJ2-2	CASSLSTGAGELFF	TGTGCCAGCAGCCTGAGTACAGGGGCCGGGGAGCTGTTTTTT
NA	once	TRBV9	TRBJ1-3	CASSVGAGGGSGNTIYF	TGTGCCAGCAGCGTAGGAGCCGGGGGGGGATCTGGAAACACCATATATTTT
NA	NA	TRBV13	TRBJ1-6	CASSLGTGTGGSPLHF	TGTGCCAGCAGCTTAGGCACCGGGACTGGGGGCTCACCCCTCCACTTT
NA	NA	TRBV19	TRBJ2-1	CASRTGTGFWYNEQFF	TGTGCCAGTAGGACGGGCACAGGGTTCTGGTACAATGAGCAGTTCTTC
NA	NA	TRBV12-5	TRBJ2-2	CASGLYSNTGELFF	TGTGCTAGTGGTTTGTACTCAAACACCGGGGAGCTGTTTTTT
NA	few	TRBV7-9	TRBJ2-7	CASSLGGPLFEQYF	TGTGCCAGCAGCTTAGGGGGCCCTCTCTTCGAGCAGTACTTC
TRBD1	NA	TRBV7-9	TRBJ1-2	CASSLGLDRGRRGYTF	TGTGCCAGCAGCTTAGGGCTCGACAGGGGGAGGAGAGGCTACACCTTC
NA	few	TRBV9	TRBJ1-2	CASSVGTAFGYGYTF	TGTGCCAGCAGCGTAGGGACAGCCTTTGGGTATGGCTACACCTTC
NA	NA	TRBV10-3	TRBJ2-1	CAIMERNEQFF	TGTGCCATCATGGAACGAAATGAGCAGTTCTTC
NA	NA	TRBV6-6	TRBJ1-1	CASGPRLQSTEAFF	TGTGCCAGCGGCCCCCGGTTACAGTCCACTGAAGCTTTCTTT
NA	NA	TRBV7-9	TRBJ1-2	CASSKDGGREVGYTF	TGTGCCAGCAGTAAAGACGGAGGGCGTGAGGTTGGCTACACCTTC
TRBD1	NA	TRBV18	TRBJ1-2	CASSPEGGNYGYTF	TGTGCCAGCTCCCCCGAAGGGGGCAACTATGGCTACACCTTC
NA	NA	TRBV6-5	TRBJ2-3	CASRTSRDTQYF	TGTGCCAGCAGGACATCCCGAGATACGCAGTATTTT
TRBD2	NA	TRBV19	TRBJ2-7	CASSIAGGNYEQYF	TGTGCCAGTAGTATTGCGGGAGGGAACTACGAGCAGTACTTC
NA	medium-sized	TRBV2	TRBJ2-1	CASSELPDWSEQFF	TGTGCCAGCAGTGAACTACCGGACTGGAGTGAGCAGTTCTTC
NA	NA	TRBV19	TRBJ1-5	CASSISPSRGNQPQHF	TGTGCCAGTAGTATATCTCCCTCCAGGGGCAATCAGCCCCAGCATTTT
TRBD2	NA	TRBV18	TRBJ2-1	CASSPSGPPDNEQFF	TGTGCCAGCTCGCCTAGCGGGCCACCGGACAATGAGCAGTTCTTC
TRBD1	once	TRBV27	TRBJ2-3	CASRERNRGQLSTDTQYF	TGTGCCAGCAGGGAGAGGAACAGGGGTCAATTAAGCACAGATACGCAGTATTTT
NA	NA	TRBV5-4	TRBJ1-2	CASSLKYDYGYTF	TGTGCCAGCAGCTTGAAGTACGACTATGGCTACACCTTC
NA	NA	TRBV7-9	TRBJ2-5	CASTPGRAPQETQYF	TGTGCCAGCACCCCCGGCCGGGCTCCACAAGAGACCCAGTACTTC
NA	NA	TRBV11-2	TRBJ2-7	CASRGRSYEQYF	TGTGCCAGCAGGGGCCGTTCCTACGAGCAGTACTTC
TRBD2	NA	TRBV9	TRBJ2-2	CASSVGAGETGELFF	TGTGCCAGCAGCGTAGGAGCGGGAGAGACCGGGGAGCTGTTTTTT
NA	once	TRBV6-1	TRBJ1-4	CASRTGNEKLFF	TGTGCCAGCAGGACGGGGAATGAAAAACTGTTTTTT
TRBD2	NA	TRBV7-8	TRBJ2-5	CASSELASPPGTQYF	TGTGCCAGCAGCGAACTAGCGTCCCCCCCGGGGACCCAGTACTTC
NA	NA	TRBV11-2	TRBJ2-3	CASSLGLDADTQYF	TGTGCCAGCAGCTTAGGACTAGACGCAGATACGCAGTATTTT
NA	once	TRBV5-5	TRBJ2-5	CASTRTKEETQYF	TGTGCCAGCACCCGGACTAAGGAAGAGACCCAGTACTTC